Sequencing of this T cell receptor beta chain was carried out in a study of control samples from healthy donors and cancer patients. The repertoire was sequenced with immunoSEQ multiplex PCR; TCRdb's copy has only in-frame clones and lacks some. The sample lists 45,000 to 55,000 clones; 90% to 95% were seen once. The V end was cut by 5 bases, the J end by 0 bases, with 8 bases between. The germline V gene encodes CDR1 LNHDA and CDR2 SQIVND (reference sequence). The CDR3 runs to 13 residues. The gene calls are TRBV19 and TRBJ2-7; D is unresolved. Input material: blood. The origin of this receptor is a man aged 25-45 years in good health. CDR3 nucleotide sequence: TGTGCCAGTAGTTCCACAGTCTCCTACGAGCAGTACTTC. This translates into CASSSTVSYEQYF.